The source of this TCR beta chain is a study of cytomegalovirus exposure and HLA in healthy donors. Germline V gene lookup returns CDR1 MNHNY and CDR2 SVGAGI (reference sequence). The CDR3 runs 13 residues. V lost 4 bases and J lost 7; bases outside the gene matches: 4. Libraries were prepared by immunoSEQ multiplex PCR; TCRdb keeps only in-frame clonotypes and omits some of them. This sample has 130,000 or so clones, with approximately 92% found just once. Sequencing used PBMCs. The TCR sequence derives from a woman aged 18 to 35 in good health and CMV-seronegative. This chain joins TRBV6-6 and TRBJ2-1; 7 bases are a match to TRBD2. CDR3 protein: CASSWGGTNEQFF. In DNA, the CDR3 is TGTGCCAGCAGTTGGGGGGGTACAAATGAGCAGTTCTTC.